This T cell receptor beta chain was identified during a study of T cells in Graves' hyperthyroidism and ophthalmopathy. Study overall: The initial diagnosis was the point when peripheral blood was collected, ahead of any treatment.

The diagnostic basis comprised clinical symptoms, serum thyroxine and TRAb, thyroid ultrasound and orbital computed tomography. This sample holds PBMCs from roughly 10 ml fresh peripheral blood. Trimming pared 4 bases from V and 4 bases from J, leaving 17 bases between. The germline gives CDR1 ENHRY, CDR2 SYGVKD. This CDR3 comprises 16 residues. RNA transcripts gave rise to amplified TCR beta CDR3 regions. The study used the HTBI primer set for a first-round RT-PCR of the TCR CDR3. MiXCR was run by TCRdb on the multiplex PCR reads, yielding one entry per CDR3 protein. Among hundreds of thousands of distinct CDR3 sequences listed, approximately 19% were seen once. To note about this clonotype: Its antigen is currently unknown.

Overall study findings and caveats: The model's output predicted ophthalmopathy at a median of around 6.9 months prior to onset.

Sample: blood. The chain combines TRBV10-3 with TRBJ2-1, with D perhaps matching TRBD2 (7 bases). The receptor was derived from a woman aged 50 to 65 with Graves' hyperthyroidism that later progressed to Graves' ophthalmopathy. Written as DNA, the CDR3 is TGTGCCATCAGTGCGGCGGGGGCCCTAACTTACAATGAGCAGTTCTTC. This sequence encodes CAISAAGALTYNEQFF.